These T cell receptor beta chains were read from a single sample in a study of blood T cell repertoires in COVID-19. The table came from immunoSEQ multiplex PCR; TCRdb's copy has only in-frame clones and leaves some out. This sample has about 310,000 clones; approximately 83% occur once, and the top ten carry roughly 2%. Sequenced sample: PBMCs or T cells enriched from blood (not recorded which). These TCRs come from a man aged 25 to 45 who had recovered from COVID-19. CDR3s include the opening cysteine and the closing phenylalanine or tryptophan. Fields, in order: D gene, J gene, V gene, CDR3 protein, CDR3 DNA. D genes are given only for firm matches.

NA TRBJ1-2 TRBV20-1 CSASLTNYGYTF TGCAGTGCTAGTTTAACTAACTATGGCTACACCTTC
NA TRBJ2-3 TRBV6-5 CASSSIGTGDTDTQYF TGTGCCAGCAGTTCGATCGGGACTGGAGACACAGATACGCAGTATTTT
NA TRBJ1-2 TRBV19 CASSINRAFDYGYTF TGTGCCAGTAGTATAAACAGGGCTTTCGACTATGGCTACACCTTC
NA TRBJ1-2 TRBV6-5 CASSYSGQGSGYTF TGTGCCAGCAGTTACTCGGGTCAGGGAAGTGGCTACACCTTC
NA TRBJ1-5 TRBV15 CATSRDRQPNQPQHF TGTGCCACCAGCAGAGATCGACAGCCAAATCAGCCCCAGCATTTT
NA TRBJ2-7 TRBV24-1 CATSDLSGEQYF TGTGCCACCAGTGATTTGTCGGGGGAGCAGTACTTC
TRBD2 TRBJ2-3 TRBV5-4 CASSPGTSGGRITDTQYF TGTGCCAGCAGCCCGGGGACTAGCGGGGGCCGAATCACAGATACGCAGTATTTT
NA TRBJ1-2 TRBV19 CASSIIAGPYGYTF TGTGCCAGTAGTATTATTGCAGGTCCTTATGGCTACACCTTC
NA TRBJ2-1 TRBV5-1 CASSLVGWGAGNEQFF TGCGCCAGCAGCCTGGTTGGGTGGGGCGCGGGAAATGAGCAGTTCTTC
NA TRBJ2-7 TRBV9 CARRQESSYEQYF TGTGCCAGGAGACAGGAGAGCTCCTACGAGCAGTACTTC
NA TRBJ2-1 TRBV21-1 CASSKAQGRGGHNEQFF TGTGCCAGCAGCAAAGCGCAAGGGCGGGGGGGCCATAATGAGCAGTTCTTC